This TCR beta chain was identified during a study of T-cell memory formation after mild COVID-19. General study findings and limits: The finding that pre-infection memory included some responding clones suggested that cross-reactive memory joined. CD8+ contracting clones occupied EMRA, while CD4+ ones occupied mainly CM and EM.

V lost 9 bases to trimming and J lost 0 bases, with 11 bases between them. CDR3 length: 13 residues. Germline V gene sequence: CDR1 KGHDR, CDR2 SFDVKD. Remarks on this clonotype: Antigen unknown.

With constant-segment primers, 5'RACE yielded cDNA libraries of TCR alpha and TCR beta that carried sample barcodes and UMIs. TCRdb ran MiXCR on the 5' RACE reads and lists one entry per CDR3 protein. The profile shows around 400,000 distinct CDR3 sequences, more than 20% of them singletons. The V gene is TRBV24-1, the J gene TRBJ2-7; D is ambiguous. Input material: PBMCs or a T cell subset sorted from them (not recorded which). This clonotype originated in an adult woman who had mild COVID-19 (a few samples of this study predate the infection). Cell type and time point are not known. For the CDR3, the DNA is TGTGCCACCGCCCGTCCGGGCTCCTACGAGCAGTACTTC. This sequence encodes CATARPGSYEQYF.